Listed here are 15 T cell receptor beta chains from one sample, sequenced in a study of beta chain features in type 1 diabetes. Expressed TCRB transcripts were sequenced, since all the RNA that had been isolated was reverse transcribed. The protocol was immunoSEQ multiplex PCR, while the TCRdb copy is restricted to in-frame clones and leaves out a portion. The sample lists about 260,000 clones, about 20% seen once, with more than 0.025% in the top ten. Study-wide results and caveats: TCRB CDR3s from Type 1 diabetes patients were moderately but significantly shorter in all four CD4+ subsets.

Their specific antigens are unknown. The sequenced sample consisted of naive CD4+ T cells from blood. The receptors stem from a middle-aged woman with type 1 diabetes.

This chain joins TRBV5-1 and TRBJ2-7; 7 bases line up with TRBD2. Germline loops: CDR1 SGHRS, CDR2 YFSETQ. Trimming at V came to 5 bases and at J to 3 bases, leaving 2 bases not matched to a gene. This CDR3 has 12 amino acids. The CDR3 DNA reads TGCGCCAGCAGACGGGGGGTCTACGAGCAGTACTTC. It specifies CASRRGVYEQYF.

The chain is built from TRBV18 and TRBJ2-6, with TRBD1 matching over 9 bases. Germline CDR1 is KGHSH and CDR2 is LQKENI. The CDR3 is 18 amino acids. J gave up 4 bases and V 5 bases, and 12 bases lay outside the gene matches. The CDR3 reads CASSFYRDRVLGANVLTF. The CDR3 nucleotides are TGTGCCAGCTCATTCTACCGGGACAGGGTGCTCGGGGCCAACGTCCTGACTTTC.

This clone was observed a handful of times. V is TRBV7-2 and J is TRBJ2-7; 10 bases fit TRBD2. Trimming removed 6 bases from V and 6 bases from J; junction bases left unmatched: 8. The CDR3 has 14 residues. Looked up from germline, CDR1 is SGHTA and CDR2 is FQGNSA. CDR3 bases: TGTGCCAGCAGAAAAGCGGGAGGGCCCGTCGAGCAGTACTTC. It codes for CASRKAGGPVEQYF.

V and J are TRBV6-4 and TRBJ2-5, with D uncertain. V was shortened by 3 bases and J by 0 bases, with 5 bases between the two germline ends. The CDR3 is 13 amino acids. Per the germline V gene, CDR1 is MRHNA and CDR2 is SNTAGT. This CDR3 is CASSESYQETQYF. CDR3 DNA sequence: TGTGCCAGCAGTGAGTCGTACCAAGAGACCCAGTACTTC.

CDR3 region: CASSVRALASLREQYF. For the CDR3, the DNA is TGTGCCAGCAGCGTGAGGGCCCTGGCTAGCTTGAGGGAGCAGTACTTC. The chain combines TRBV9 with TRBJ2-7; D might be TRBD2 (5 bases). Germline lookup yields CDR1 SGDLS and CDR2 YYNGEE. The V end was cut by 2 bases, the J end by 7 bases, with 22 bases between. The CDR3 extends over 16 amino acids.

This sequence joins TRBV10-3 and TRBJ2-7; TRBD2 might be the D (7 bases). This CDR3 is 14 amino acids long. Trimming pared 8 bases from V and 5 bases from J, leaving 19 bases between. Germline V lookup: CDR1 ENHRY, CDR2 SYGVKD. In DNA, the CDR3 is TGTGCCATCTGGACGGGGGCGGGAGTCCACGAGCAGTACTTC. This sequence encodes CAIWTGAGVHEQYF.

The V and J genes are TRBV5-4 and TRBJ1-6, with D possibly being TRBD1 (5 bases). Deletions cut 0 bases from V and 7 bases from J, with 8 bases between. Germline CDR1 SGHNT, CDR2 YYREEE (reference sequence). The CDR3 runs to 14 residues. CDR3 DNA sequence: TGTGCCAGCAGCTTGGACCGACAGAATTCACCCCTCCACTTT. Its protein product is CASSLDRQNSPLHF.

The V and J genes are TRBV2 and TRBJ1-1; no clear D gene. CDR3 length equals 13 residues. V lost 5 bases and J lost 3, with 10 bases in between. Germline assignment: CDR1 SNHLY and CDR2 FYNNEI. CDR3 protein: CASSPPSDTEAFF. DNA for the CDR3: TGTGCCAGCAGTCCCCCATCGGACACTGAAGCTTTCTTT.

This clone was counted between two and nine times. The chain combines TRBV29-1 with TRBJ1-2; 9 bases are a match to TRBD1. Germline CDR1 is SQVTM and CDR2 is ANQGSEA. Trimming cost V 5 bases and J 5 bases; bases outside gene matches: 12. The CDR3 runs 15 residues. The CDR3: CSVTGGQGREYGYTF. The CDR3 DNA reads TGCAGCGTTACCGGGGGACAGGGTAGGGAGTATGGCTACACCTTC. Filled out from reference TRBV29-1 and TRBJ1-2, the complete variable domain reads SAVISQKPSRDICQRGTSLTIQCQVDSQVTMMFWYRQQPGQSLTLIATANQGSEATYESGFVIDKFPISRPNLTFSTLTVSNMSPEDSSIYLCSVTGGQGREYGYTFGSGTRLTVV.

This clone has just a few counts. This chain joins TRBV29-1 and TRBJ2-2; the D gene is possibly TRBD1 (6 bases). The V end lost 4 bases, the J end lost 0 bases, and 9 bases lay between the germline ends. Germline CDR1 reads SQVTM; CDR2 reads ANQGSEA. The CDR3 extends over 14 amino acids. CDR3 sequence reads: CSVAGTSNTGELFF. CDR3 DNA: TGCAGCGTTGCGGGGACATCGAACACCGGGGAGCTGTTTTTT.

The chain is built from TRBV7-2 and TRBJ1-2, with a possible D match to TRBD1 (6 bases). This CDR3 has 13 residues. Germline V gives CDR1 SGHTA, CDR2 FQGNSA. V lost 1 base and J lost 5, with 8 bases in between. In DNA, the CDR3 is TGTGCCAGCAGCTTAGGCGGACAGTATGGCTACACCTTC. It is translated as CASSLGGQYGYTF.

This clone turned up a few times. This sequence joins TRBV4-3 and TRBJ2-2; possibly TRBD2 for D (7 bases). The V gene lost 0 bases and the J gene lost 3 bases, with 11 bases spanning the gap. The CDR3 loop spans 16 amino acids. From germline, CDR1 is LGHNA and CDR2 YSLEER. The CDR3 DNA follows: TGCGCCAGCAGCCAAGAGGGGGGGCCGGACACCGGGGAGCTGTTTTTT. Its translation is CASSQEGGPDTGELFF.

For this clone: The sample holds other DNA sequences that translate to the same CDR3. This rearrangement joins TRBV5-1 to TRBJ1-1, with D unclear. The length of the CDR3 is 13 residues. Germline values: CDR1 SGHRS, CDR2 YFSETQ. V lost 0 bases and J 5 bases, leaving 8 bases between the germline ends. CDR3 in DNA: TGCGCCAGCAGCTTGGGAGGAGGGACTGAAGCTTTCTTT. Translated, it gives CASSLGGGTEAFF.

The CDR3 bases are TGTGCCAGCAGTTACTCGAAGGGGACTGAAGCTTTCTTT. This gives the protein CASSYSKGTEAFF. The chain is built from TRBV6-5 and TRBJ1-1; D is possibly TRBD1 (5 bases). The CDR3 covers 13 residues. V lost 0 bases and J 5 bases, leaving 7 bases between the germline ends. The V gene's germline CDR1 is MNHEY and CDR2 SVGAGI.

V gene TRBV7-9 combines with J gene TRBJ2-3; D might be TRBD2 (7 bases). Trimming stripped 3 bases from V and 2 bases from J, with 15 bases between. From germline, CDR1 is SEHNR and CDR2 FQNEAQ (reference sequence). This CDR3 spans 16 amino acids. The CDR3 nucleotides read TGTGCCAGCAGCTTGTCGCGGGGGCAGCTCACAGATACGCAGTATTTT. It codes for CASSLSRGQLTDTQYF.